This T cell receptor beta chain was captured by sequencing in a study of T cell changes during pregnancy in multiple sclerosis. CDR1 is SGHKS and CDR2 is YYEKEE in the germline V gene (reference sequence). Trimming stripped 4 bases from V and 6 bases from J, with 11 bases between. The CDR3 totals 13 residues. The assay was immunoSEQ multiplex PCR, and TCRdb's table has in-frame clones only and misses some. The sample yields around 99,000 clones, just under 95% seen once. Here the sequenced sample was peripheral blood, taken in the third trimester of pregnancy. The origin of this receptor is a female donor in good health, enrolled as a control in a pregnancy study. The rearrangement links TRBV5-5 to TRBJ1-5; D is unresolved. The CDR3 DNA follows: TGTGCCAGCAGCAGAGACTACCTTCAGCCCCAGCATTTT. It codes for CASSRDYLQPQHF.